Following are 25 T cell receptor beta chains from one sample sequenced in a study of patients and donors after allogeneic stem cell transplantation. TCRdb re-derived calls from the RT-PCR reads in MiXCR, one entry per CDR3 protein. The sample contains fewer than 500,000 distinct CDR3 sequences, 16% of which appear only once. The specimen was blood, either unsorted or a sorted T cell fraction (not recorded which). Every receptor here comes from a human donor who was either an allogeneic HSCT recipient or a stem cell or donor lymphocyte infusion donor (not recorded which). It is not recorded whose cells these are; they may come from a transplant donor.

A few counts support this clonotype. The chain joins TRBV5-1 to TRBJ2-4; 14 nucleotides align to TRBD2. The CDR3 extends over 20 amino acids. Germline V CDR1 and CDR2: SGHRS, YFSETQ. The junction had 12 bases not matched to a gene; V was cut back by 4 bases and J by 0 bases. CDR3 in amino acids: CASSRARTSGRKLAKNIQYF. The CDR3 region has the DNA TGCGCCAGCAGCCGAGCGAGGACTAGCGGGAGGAAACTAGCCAAAAACATTCAGTACTTC. Using reference TRBV5-1 and TRBJ2-4 for the parts outside the CDR3, the full variable domain is KAGVTQTPRYLIKTRGQQVTLSCSPISGHRSVSWYQQTPGQGLQFLFEYFSETQRNKGNFPGRFSGRQFSNSRSEMNVSTLELGDSALYLCASSRARTSGRKLAKNIQYFGAGTRLSVL.

Comment on this clonotype: The junction departs from germline at one end; a sequencing error may be responsible. The chain links TRBV12-3 or TRBV12-4 to TRBJ2-2; 7 positions agree with TRBD2. This CDR3 region has 15 residues. CDR3 in amino acids: CASRLGLAEAGELFF. CDR3 bases: TGTGCCAGCAGATTAGGGCTAGCGGAAGCCGGGGAGCTGTTTTTT.

The genes are TRBV7-9 and TRBJ2-7; 9 positions match TRBD1. Germline-derived CDR1 and CDR2 are SEHNR and FQNEAQ (reference sequence). The CDR3 consists of 14 residues. V lost 5 bases and J lost 3; bases outside the gene matches: 5. The CDR3 loop reads CASSRQGGSYEQYF. The CDR3 nucleotides read TGTGCCAGCAGCAGACAGGGGGGGAGCTACGAGCAGTACTTC.

The sample holds many counts of this clonotype. For the CDR3, the DNA is TGTGCCAGCACTACGAATTTTGGACTAGCGGGACAAGAGACCCAGTACTTC. Its protein is CASTTNFGLAGQETQYF. J is TRBJ2-5 and V is TRBV25-1; TRBD2 agrees at 12 bases. There are 17 residues in the CDR3. Looked up from germline, CDR1 is MGHDK and CDR2 is SYGVNS. With V trimmed by 7 bases and J by 2 bases, 11 bases remained unmatched.

V usage is TRBV7-3 and J usage is TRBJ1-6; the match to TRBD1 covers 7 bases. The CDR3 is 14 residues long. V was clipped by 5 bases and J by 7 bases; unmatched bases: 5. Germline V gene sequence: CDR1 SGHTA, CDR2 FQGTGA. Here the CDR3 reads CASSGTGVNSPLHF. DNA of the CDR3: TGTGCCAGCAGCGGAACAGGGGTCAATTCACCCCTCCACTTT.

This clonotype showed up many times. The chain carries TRBV12-3 or TRBV12-4 and TRBJ2-1, with 11 bases identical to TRBD2. The CDR3 covers 13 residues. After removal of 6 bases from V and 9 bases from J, the junction contained 4 bases not matched to a gene. The CDR3 here is CASRVTSGTEQFF. The CDR3 DNA follows: TGTGCCAGCAGGGTGACTAGCGGGACTGAGCAGTTCTTC.

This clonotype was observed at least ten times. The V call is TRBV5-1, the J call TRBJ1-1, with D hard to call. Germline assignment: CDR1 SGHRS and CDR2 YFSETQ. V lost 0 bases and J lost 2, with 14 bases in between. This CDR3 has 16 residues. This CDR3 reads CASSLAIIGRNTEAFF. In nucleotides, the CDR3 is TGCGCCAGCAGCTTGGCCATTATCGGCAGAAACACTGAAGCTTTCTTT.

This sequence joins TRBV7-3 and TRBJ2-1, with D maybe TRBD2 (6 bases). Germline CDR1 and CDR2: SGHTA and FQGTGA. The CDR3 runs 13 residues. The V gene lost 5 bases and the J gene lost 7 bases, with 12 bases spanning the gap. The CDR3 bases are TGTGCCAGCAGCCAGGGACTTCCTAATGAGCAGTTCTTC. It yields the protein CASSQGLPNEQFF.

This clonotype has more than one count but fewer than ten. J is TRBJ1-5 and V is TRBV21-1; the DNA was not used to check the table's D call, TRBD1. TRBV21-1 is shown as a pseudogene. The CDR3 has 21 amino acids. CDR3 nucleotide sequence: TGTGCCAGCAGCAAAGTTAGGGGGGTGCGGGCGTACGCAACCGACAATCAGCCCCAGCATTTT. Translated: CASSKVRGVRAYATDNQPQHF.

This clonotype occurred a few times. The V call is TRBV12-3 or TRBV12-4, the J call TRBJ2-2; D might be TRBD1 or TRBD2, each matching 6 bases. The CDR3 covers 21 residues. With 4 bases removed from V and 0 bases from J, the gap between germline ends came to 27 bases. This CDR3 reads CASSSSPPIRGAKANTGELFF. The CDR3 DNA reads TGTGCCAGCAGTTCTTCCCCCCCTATAAGGGGGGCAAAAGCGAACACCGGGGAGCTGTTTTTT.

The J gene is TRBJ2-7, the V gene TRBV19; D ambiguous. Germline assignment: CDR1 LNHDA and CDR2 SQIVND (reference sequence). Trimming pared 2 bases from V and 5 bases from J, leaving 13 bases between. The CDR3 runs 14 residues. The DNA for the CDR3 is TGTGCCAGTAGTATATCGGCCGCGTGGGACGAGCAGTACTTC. This gives the protein CASSISAAWDEQYF.

This clonotype was seen many times. The J gene is TRBJ2-2, the V gene TRBV7-2; maybe TRBD2 (7 bases). V dropped 1 base and J dropped 4 bases, with 13 bases sitting between them. The CDR3 runs to 16 residues. CDR1 is SGHTA, CDR2 FQGNSA, per germline. CDR3 protein: CASSLVGGGGTGELFF. The CDR3 region has the DNA TGTGCCAGCAGCTTAGTAGGCGGGGGCGGCACCGGGGAGCTGTTTTTT.

The V call is TRBV7-3, the J call TRBJ2-2, with TRBD2 identical over 8 bases. The CDR3 runs to 19 residues. Per the germline V gene, CDR1 is SGHTA and CDR2 is FQGTGA. V lost 1 base, J lost 5 bases, and 15 bases stayed unmatched. DNA for the CDR3: TGTGCCAGCAGCTTAAGACGCTCGGAGGCGGGGGGATCGACCGGGGAGCTGTTTTTT. The encoded protein is CASSLRRSEAGGSTGELFF.

The chain recombines TRBV24-1 with TRBJ2-2, with D tentatively TRBD1 (5 bases). Trimming shortened V by 5 bases and J by 4 bases, and 10 bases separated the two germline ends. The CDR3 consists of 14 residues. The germline V gene has CDR1 KGHDR and CDR2 SFDVKD. In DNA form, the CDR3 reads TGTGCCACCAGTGTTGACAGCTTCACCGGGGAGCTGTTTTTT. This translates into CATSVDSFTGELFF.

This chain's CDR3 is CASSTQGQGASGEQYF. The CDR3 DNA is TGTGCCAGCTCAACCCAGGGACAGGGGGCCTCGGGCGAGCAGTACTTC. V gene TRBV18 combines with J gene TRBJ2-7, with 12 nucleotides matching TRBD1. This CDR3 has 16 residues. Unmatched junction bases numbered 11, after V lost 5 bases and J lost 6 bases. Germline CDR1 KGHSH, CDR2 LQKENI.

CDR3 residues: CASRQGGGGLVTNEQFF. In DNA form, the CDR3 reads TGTGCCAGCAGGCAAGGAGGAGGAGGACTAGTGACCAATGAGCAGTTCTTC. This chain uses TRBV2 with TRBJ2-1, with 7 bases matching TRBD2. The CDR3 is made up of 17 amino acids. V shed 6 bases and J 6 bases; nucleotides not matched to a gene: 17. From germline, CDR1 is SNHLY and CDR2 FYNNEI. The variable domain in full, with the rest retrieved from reference TRBV2 and TRBJ2-1, is EPEVTQTPSHQVTQMGQEVILRCVPISNHLYFYWYRQILGQKVEFLVSFYNNEISEKSEIFDDQFSVERPDGSNFTLKIRSTKLEDSAMYFCASRQGGGGLVTNEQFFGPGTRLTVL.

This clonotype was picked up a small number of times. V and J are TRBV4-1 and TRBJ2-1, with D unclear. Trimming left V 3 bases short and J 10 bases short, with 16 bases between. CDR1 MGHRA and CDR2 YSYEKL come from the germline V gene. The length of the CDR3 is 14 residues. Here the CDR3 DNA reads TGCGCCAGCAGCCACCAATCTGGGCCCTGGGAGCAGTTCTTC. It codes for CASSHQSGPWEQFF.

This chain uses TRBV7-6 with TRBJ1-1; no reliable D call. With 1 base removed from V and 1 base from J, the gap between germline ends came to 10 bases. The CDR3 sequence is 15 residues long. CDR1 SGHVS and CDR2 FNYEAQ come from the germline V gene. CDR3 in amino acids: CASSLGWTANTEAFF. The CDR3 coding sequence is TGTGCCAGCAGCTTAGGTTGGACGGCGAACACTGAAGCTTTCTTT.

V and J are TRBV7-2 and TRBJ1-4; possibly TRBD1 for D (5 bases). CDR1 is SGHTA and CDR2 is FQGNSA in the germline V gene. The CDR3 spans 14 residues. V lost 5 bases to trimming and J lost 4 bases, with 11 bases between them. CDR3 DNA sequence: TGTGCCAGCAGCCGGGGGGGGGTTAATGAAAAACTGTTTTTT. It is translated as CASSRGGVNEKLFF.

The chain has TRBV2 and TRBJ2-2, with D perhaps matching TRBD1 or TRBD2 (6 bases each). Deletions cut 10 bases from V and 4 bases from J, with 22 bases between. The CDR3 consists of 16 residues. CDR1 and CDR2 (germline): SNHLY, FYNNEI. The CDR3 loop is CATIMVRGTSTGELFF. The CDR3 coding sequence is TGTGCCACCATAATGGTCCGGGGGACAAGCACCGGGGAGCTGTTTTTT.

The chain employs TRBV15 and TRBJ1-1; D is unclear. V gave up 11 bases and J gave up 1 base, with 17 bases separating them. The germline V gene encodes CDR1 LNHNV and CDR2 YYDKDF (reference sequence). The CDR3 runs 14 residues. CDR3 sequence reads: CAAGKGPENTEAFF. As DNA, the CDR3 is TGTGCCGCAGGAAAAGGCCCCGAGAACACTGAAGCTTTCTTT.

The chain is built from TRBV20-1 and TRBJ2-7, with 7 bases fitting TRBD1. With 5 bases clipped from V and 0 bases from J, the junction kept 7 bases outside the gene matches. Germline V lookup: CDR1 DFQATT, CDR2 SNEGSKA (reference sequence). The CDR3 is made up of 14 amino acids. The CDR3 DNA follows: TGCAGTGCTGAGGAGGACAGGACCTCCTACGAGCAGTACTTC. Amino acids: CSAEEDRTSYEQYF.

This clonotype was observed a single time. Since a much larger clone is just one base distant, this may be a read error. The CDR3 reads CASSLSGQATDTQYF. DNA for the CDR3: TGCGCCAGCAGCTTATCGGGACAGGCGACAGATACGCAGTATTTT. The chain has TRBV5-1 and TRBJ2-3; 8 positions match TRBD1. Per germline, CDR1 SGHRS and CDR2 YFSETQ. The ends lost 2 bases at V and 3 bases at J; junction bases unmatched: 5. The CDR3 has 15 residues.

This clonotype was observed many times. The rearrangement uses TRBV5-1 and TRBJ2-7; no clear D gene. Germline V gene sequence: CDR1 SGHRS, CDR2 YFSETQ. The V gene lost 0 bases and the J gene lost 3 bases, with 7 bases spanning the gap. This CDR3 contains 13 residues. CDR3 DNA sequence: TGCGCCAGCAGCTTGGGGGTAAGCTACGAGCAGTACTTC. Protein: CASSLGVSYEQYF.

In this sample, this clonotype turned up many times. The chain is built from TRBV12-3 or TRBV12-4 and TRBJ2-2; the D gene is possibly TRBD1 (6 bases). This CDR3 has 15 residues. The V and J ends lost 4 bases and 0 bases respectively, with 9 bases between them. The CDR3 loop is CASSYTGSNTGELFF. The CDR3 DNA sequence: TGTGCCAGCAGTTATACAGGGTCGAACACCGGGGAGCTGTTTTTT.